One and the same sample provided the 27 T cell receptor beta chains below, sequenced in a study of human T cells and chemical hapten exposure. In TCRdb, the RACE reads were re-called with MiXCR into one record per CDR3 protein. The data hold 150,000 to 200,000 distinct CDR3 sequences, with roughly 30% observed a single time. Time point described: pre-sensitization, week 0. Treatment of the sample: therapeutic diphenylcyclopropenone sensitization with weekly scalp DPC. The specimen was whole blood, collected in connection with sensitization to the hapten diphenylcyclopropenone (DPC). These receptors originate from a woman aged 25-40 years with alopecia areata. Some clones in this sample may be carry-over from other donors' samples.

The V gene is TRBV29-1, the J gene TRBJ2-2; 8 nucleotides line up with TRBD2. The germline CDR1 and CDR2 sequences are SQVTM and ANQGSEA. The V segment lost 5 bases and the J segment 5 bases; nucleotides outside the gene matches: 4. CDR3 length: 13 residues. The CDR3 nucleotides read TGCAGCGTTCGACTAGCGTCGACCGGGGAGCTGTTTTTT. Protein product: CSVRLASTGELFF.

Of note for this clonotype: The junction shows a germline mismatch at one end, possibly a read error. The chain combines TRBV6-2 or TRBV6-3 with TRBJ1-1, with D perhaps matching TRBD1 (5 bases). The V gene's germline CDR1 is MNHEY and CDR2 SVGEGT. The length of the CDR3 is 13 residues. The CDR3 reads CVSSRDGSREAFF. The CDR3 bases are TGTGTCAGCAGCCGGGACGGCTCCCGTGAAGCTTTCTTT.

The chain is built from TRBV6-2 or TRBV6-3 and TRBJ1-1, with 9 positions matching TRBD1. Germline values: CDR1 MNHEY, CDR2 SVGEGT. V lost 5 bases and J lost 6; bases outside the gene matches: 7. This CDR3 has 14 amino acids. The CDR3 DNA follows: TGTGCCAGCAGTAAGACAGGGGGTCTTCCTGAAGCTTTCTTT. It specifies CASSKTGGLPEAFF.

In its sample, this clonotype was seen once. V is TRBV25-1 and J is TRBJ2-5; TRBD1 agrees at 9 bases. CDR3 length: 15 residues. Germline V gene data show CDR1 as MGHDK and CDR2 as SYGVNS. With V trimmed by 5 bases and J by 5 bases, 9 bases remained unmatched. CDR3 sequence: CASSKRTGEFETQYF. CDR3 in DNA: TGTGCCAGCAGTAAGAGGACAGGGGAGTTCGAGACCCAGTACTTC.

The chain recombines TRBV4-3 with TRBJ1-1; D perhaps matches TRBD1 (5 bases). The germline V gene has CDR1 LGHNA and CDR2 YSLEER. This CDR3 is built from 15 residues. The V end lost 1 base, the J end lost 4 bases, and 13 bases lay between the germline ends. CDR3 sequence reads: CASSQGGTASTEAFF. CDR3 sequence (DNA): TGCGCCAGCAGCCAAGGAGGGACGGCCAGCACTGAAGCTTTCTTT.

This clonotype was seen a handful of times. The gene calls are TRBV6-5 and TRBJ2-3; D perhaps matches TRBD1 (6 bases). This CDR3 region has 13 residues. CDR1 MNHEY and CDR2 SVGAGI come from the germline V gene. Trimming left V 6 bases short and J 5 bases short, with 12 bases between. CDR3 sequence: CASRDPGVDTQYF. Here the CDR3 DNA reads TGTGCCAGCAGAGATCCAGGGGTAGATACGCAGTATTTT.

The CDR3 protein is CSPREGETQYF. The CDR3 nucleotides read TGCAGCCCCCGGGAGGGGGAGACCCAGTACTTC. V and J are TRBV29-1 and TRBJ2-5; 8 bases map to TRBD2. The CDR3 extends over 11 amino acids. The J segment lost 5 bases and the V segment lost 8 bases, leaving 4 bases of the junction unmatched. From germline, CDR1 is SQVTM and CDR2 ANQGSEA.

This rearrangement joins TRBV5-1 to TRBJ2-1; the match to TRBD2 covers 9 bases. The CDR3 runs to 15 residues. The trim removed 1 base at V and 7 bases at J, leaving 6 bases unmatched. Germline V gene lookup returns CDR1 SGHRS and CDR2 YFSETQ. This chain's CDR3 is CASSLYAGGRNEQFF. The CDR3 nucleotides are TGCGCCAGCAGCTTGTACGCGGGAGGGCGAAATGAGCAGTTCTTC.

Ten or more counts support this clonotype. The chain carries TRBV20-1 and TRBJ2-5, with TRBD2 matching 9 bases. CDR1 is DFQATT, CDR2 SNEGSKA, per germline (reference sequence). V dropped 7 bases and J dropped 5; count of bases not matched to a gene: 8. The CDR3 consists of 13 residues. The chain's CDR3 is CSVQRGAGETQYF. In DNA form, the CDR3 reads TGCAGTGTCCAGCGGGGGGCCGGGGAGACCCAGTACTTC.

This clonotype came up a few times. The chain couples TRBV29-1 to TRBJ2-1; TRBD1 aligns across 8 bases. This CDR3 is built from 15 residues. J lost 5 bases, V lost 0 bases, and 6 bases had no gene match. The germline V gene has CDR1 SQVTM and CDR2 ANQGSEA. This CDR3 is CSVEDYAGGHNEQFF. The CDR3 nucleotides read TGCAGCGTTGAAGATTACGCAGGGGGCCACAATGAGCAGTTCTTC.

In its sample, this clonotype was seen a few times. The junction departs from the called germline gene at one end, perhaps through a read error. The chain uses TRBV27 and TRBJ1-6; TRBD1 is a possible D gene (6 bases). CDR3 length: 14 amino acids. Germline V CDR1 and CDR2: MNHEY, SMNVEV (reference sequence). CDR3: CASSFRGGGSPLNF. The CDR3 region has the DNA TGTGCCAGCAGTTTTAGAGGGGGTGGTTCACCCCTCAACTTT.

In its sample, this clonotype was seen many times. This chain connects TRBV4-2 to TRBJ1-4; no definite D call. The CDR3 runs 15 residues. V dropped 4 bases and J dropped 5 bases, with 14 bases sitting between them. CDR1 is LGHNA, CDR2 YNFKEQ, per germline. CDR3 residues: CASSPRARENEKLFF. DNA for the CDR3: TGTGCCAGCAGCCCACGGGCACGGGAAAATGAAAAACTGTTTTTT.

The CDR3 DNA is TGTGCCAGCAGCGTCAGGGGGTATGCGACCGGGGAGCTGTTTTTT. This encodes CASSVRGYATGELFF. The chain employs TRBV7-3 and TRBJ2-2; 7 bases align to TRBD1. CDR1 is SGHTA, CDR2 FQGTGA, per germline. The trim removed 5 bases at V and 5 bases at J, leaving 8 bases unmatched. This CDR3 region has 15 residues.

This clonotype was counted between two and nine times. V and J are TRBV28 and TRBJ1-1; 11 bases line up with TRBD1. Germline V gene data show CDR1 as MDHEN and CDR2 as SYDVKM. Trimming at V came to 8 bases and at J to 4 bases, leaving 3 bases not matched to a gene. The CDR3 sequence is 13 residues long. CDR3 sequence: CASRGTGGTEAFF. The CDR3 DNA reads TGTGCCAGCCGTGGGACAGGGGGCACTGAAGCTTTCTTT.

A single count supports this clonotype. The chain recombines TRBV10-3 with TRBJ1-5; no clear D gene. V shed 4 bases and J shed 4 bases, with 5 bases lying between them. CDR1 and CDR2 (germline): ENHRY, SYGVKD. The CDR3 is made up of 12 amino acids. The CDR3 reads CAISGLNQPQHF. The CDR3 DNA is TGTGCCATCAGTGGACTGAATCAGCCCCAGCATTTT.

The genes are TRBV29-1 and TRBJ1-3; D is perhaps TRBD1 (5 bases). The CDR3 is 12 residues long. V lost 6 bases, J lost 3 bases, and 9 bases lay in between. Per germline, CDR1 SQVTM and CDR2 ANQGSEA. CDR3 residues: CSVGGVGNTIYF. DNA of the CDR3: TGCAGCGTGGGGGGAGTTGGAAACACCATATATTTT. Based on the CDR3 plus reference TRBV29-1 and TRBJ1-3, the full variable domain is SAVISQKPSRDICQRGTSLTIQCQVDSQVTMMFWYRQQPGQSLTLIATANQGSEATYESGFVIDKFPISRPNLTFSTLTVSNMSPEDSSIYLCSVGGVGNTIYFGEGSWLTVV.

This clonotype occurred many times. The chain carries TRBV29-1 and TRBJ1-2, with D uncertain. CDR1 and CDR2 from the germline V gene are SQVTM and ANQGSEA. The CDR3 extends over 11 amino acids. The V gene lost 6 bases and the J gene lost 2 bases, with 7 bases spanning the gap. Here the CDR3 DNA reads TGCAGCGTCGGGGAAAACTATGGCTACACCTTC. Its translation is CSVGENYGYTF.

The rearrangement uses TRBV4-1 and TRBJ2-7; 10 bases are a match to TRBD2. Germline lookup yields CDR1 MGHRA and CDR2 YSYEKL. V was clipped by 3 bases and J by 1 base; unmatched bases: 3. The CDR3 totals 15 residues. DNA for the CDR3: TGCGCCAGCAGCCAGGGACTAGCGACATCCTACGAGCAGTACTTC. The encoded protein is CASSQGLATSYEQYF.

The V gene is TRBV10-3, the J gene TRBJ2-5; a weak D match, TRBD2 (7 bases). V lost 8 bases and J 1 base, leaving 11 bases between the germline ends. The CDR3 length is 13 residues. Germline CDR1 and CDR2: ENHRY and SYGVKD. The CDR3 region is CAIAGALQETQYF. CDR3 coding DNA: TGTGCCATCGCGGGGGCCCTCCAAGAGACCCAGTACTTC.

V and J are TRBV7-6 and TRBJ1-4; no firm D call. Germline CDR1 and CDR2: SGHVS and FNYEAQ. The CDR3 length is 12 residues. V dropped 5 bases and J dropped 4 bases, with 5 bases sitting between them. CDR3 residues: CASSPRNEKLFF. The CDR3 DNA reads as TGTGCCAGCAGCCCACGTAATGAAAAACTGTTTTTT. Full variable domain (rest looked up from reference TRBV7-6 and TRBJ1-4): GAGVSQSPRYKVTKRGQDVALRCDPISGHVSLYWYRQALGQGPEFLTYFNYEAQQDKSGLPNDRFSAERPEGSISTLTIQRTEQRDSAMYRCASSPRNEKLFFGSGTQLSVL.

The CDR3 loop reads CASMLSRSYNEQFF. The CDR3 DNA sequence: TGTGCCAGCATGCTCTCTCGGAGCTACAATGAGCAGTTCTTC. This rearrangement joins TRBV11-3 to TRBJ2-1; D gene uncertain. Germline V gene lookup returns CDR1 SGHNT and CDR2 YENEEA. CDR3 size: 14 residues. V shed 7 bases and J shed 3 bases, with 13 bases lying between them.

This clonotype showed up just a few times. The CDR3: CASSDRTGSNEQFF. In nucleotides, the CDR3 is TGTGCCAGCAGTGACCGGACAGGGAGTAATGAGCAGTTCTTC. The rearrangement links TRBV6-2 or TRBV6-3 to TRBJ2-1, with 8 bases identical to TRBD1. This CDR3 has 14 residues. Germline V gene data show CDR1 as MNHEY and CDR2 as SVGEGT. Losses at the gene ends were 5 bases for V and 7 bases for J; bases not matched to a gene: 7.

The chain is built from TRBV4-3 and TRBJ1-1; D unresolved. The V end was cut by 0 bases, the J end by 7 bases, with 9 bases between. This CDR3 is built from 13 residues. The V gene's germline CDR1 is LGHNA and CDR2 YSLEER. CDR3 amino acids: CASSQDLGSEAFF. CDR3 nucleotide sequence: TGCGCCAGCAGCCAAGATCTGGGCAGTGAAGCTTTCTTT.

The rearrangement links TRBV19 to TRBJ2-7; 15 bases match TRBD2. CDR1 and CDR2 from the germline V gene are LNHDA and SQIVND (reference sequence). The CDR3 is 15 amino acids. Trimming at V came to 6 bases and at J to 6 bases, leaving 6 bases not matched to a gene. CDR3 amino acids: CASSSGTSGRTEQYF. CDR3 DNA: TGTGCCAGTAGCAGCGGGACTAGCGGGAGGACCGAGCAGTACTTC.

The table lists this clonotype with a few counts. This chain joins TRBV4-3 and TRBJ1-2, with D unresolved. Deletions cut 2 bases from V and 8 bases from J, with 15 bases between. This CDR3 region has 14 residues. CDR1 is LGHNA and CDR2 is YSLEER in the germline V gene. The CDR3 DNA sequence: TGCGCCAGCAGCCAAACAGTAACGGTGATGGGCTACACCTTC. Protein sequence: CASSQTVTVMGYTF.

The gene calls are TRBV29-1 and TRBJ1-2; D gene uncertain. Germline V gene sequence: CDR1 SQVTM, CDR2 ANQGSEA. CDR3 length: 11 amino acids. Trimming took 3 bases from V and 5 from J, leaving 7 bases between them. CDR3 amino acids: CSVDTSYGYTF. The CDR3 nucleotides are TGCAGCGTTGATACGTCTTATGGCTACACCTTC.

This clonotype turned up a few times. The chain carries TRBV11-2 and TRBJ1-4; TRBD1 aligns across 8 bases. Germline CDR1 and CDR2: SGHAT and FQNNGV. J lost 5 bases, V lost 7 bases, and 6 bases had no gene match. The CDR3 has 14 amino acids. The CDR3 DNA follows: TGTGCCAGCACCATAACAGGGGGAAATGAAAAACTGTTTTTT. Amino acids: CASTITGGNEKLFF.